This is a list of T cell receptor beta chains from one sample in a study of blood T cells in healthy people across ages. A single record per CDR3 protein comes from TCRdb applying MiXCR to the 5' RACE reads. Of some 670,000 distinct CDR3 sequences listed, about 50% were seen once; the top ten hold around an eighth. Sequencing was carried out using blood. The receptor source for this set is a woman older than 75 in good health. CDR3s include the opening cysteine and the closing phenylalanine or tryptophan. A D gene is named only where the DNA matches it firmly. Expanded clones get a size class; other rows say once, few or many, or leave the size out.

CDR3 | DNA | size | J | V | D
CASSETPQTRGRNEQFF | TGTGCCAGCAGTGAAACCCCCCAAACACGGGGGCGGAATGAGCAGTTCTTC | - | TRBJ2-1 | TRBV25-1 | -
CASARGGLAGTQYF | TGTGCCAGCGCTAGGGGGGGACTAGCGGGTACGCAGTATTTT | - | TRBJ2-3 | TRBV2 | TRBD2
CGWAGGADTQYF | TGCGGTTGGGCGGGGGGGGCAGATACGCAGTATTTT | - | TRBJ2-3 | TRBV20-1 | TRBD2
CASSFSISRTHRRPETQYF | TGTGCCAGCAGCTTCTCCATATCCCGGACTCACCGGCGCCCAGAGACCCAGTACTTC | many | TRBJ2-5 | TRBV7-9 | -
CATHHPSGATDTQYF | TGTGCCACCCATCACCCTAGCGGAGCCACAGATACGCAGTATTTT | few | TRBJ2-3 | TRBV10-3 | TRBD2
CAWSYRGAGNEKLFF | TGTGCCTGGAGTTACCGGGGGGCTGGTAATGAAAAACTGTTTTTT | - | TRBJ1-4 | TRBV30 | -
CSARVDNPQLDTQYF | TGCAGTGCTAGAGTGGACAACCCCCAGTTAGATACGCAGTATTTT | - | TRBJ2-3 | TRBV20-1 | -
CASSFTAQETQYF | TGTGCCAGCAGCTTTACAGCCCAAGAGACCCAGTACTTC | many | TRBJ2-5 | TRBV7-2 | -
CASSPQTGTEAFF | TGCGCCAGCAGCCCCCAGACAGGGACTGAAGCTTTCTTT | - | TRBJ1-1 | TRBV5-1 | TRBD1
CASSPATSKGYEQYF | TGTGCCAGCAGTCCCGCGACCAGCAAGGGCTACGAGCAGTACTTC | - | TRBJ2-7 | TRBV28 | -
CASTPRGPSNQPQHF | TGTGCCAGCACCCCGCGCGGCCCTAGCAATCAGCCCCAGCATTTT | many | TRBJ1-5 | TRBV27 | -